A selection of T cell receptor beta chains follows, all from one sample in a study of cytomegalovirus exposure and HLA in healthy donors. Assay used: immunoSEQ multiplex PCR; TCRdb lists only in-frame clones, some missing. The top ten clones hold approximately 13% of a sample with approximately 160,000 clones, approximately 78% of them seen once. Material for sequencing was PBMCs. The source of these receptors is a woman in her forties or fifties in good health and CMV-seropositive. Both conserved end residues are part of each CDR3. D genes are given only for firm matches. Only part of the rows carry a size: once, few, many, or a class if the clone is expanded.

J gene | clone size | V gene | D gene | CDR3 protein | CDR3 DNA
TRBJ2-5 | NA | TRBV19 | TRBD1 | CASSSDRVSQETQYF | TGTGCCAGTTCCTCCGACAGGGTCTCCCAAGAGACCCAGTACTTC
TRBJ2-3 | NA | TRBV13 | NA | CASSFPGEADTQYF | TGTGCCAGCAGCTTCCCTGGGGAGGCAGATACGCAGTATTTT
TRBJ1-1 | NA | TRBV7-9 | NA | CASSSAMKLDTEAFF | TGTGCCAGCAGCTCTGCTATGAAGTTGGACACTGAAGCTTTCTTT
TRBJ2-3 | NA | TRBV29-1 | NA | CSVESQSTDTQYF | TGCAGCGTTGAAAGTCAGAGCACAGATACGCAGTATTTT
TRBJ1-1 | once | TRBV13 | NA | CASSLGGTEGAFF | TGTGCCAGCAGCTTAGGCGGGACGGAGGGAGCTTTCTTT
TRBJ1-2 | once | TRBV5-1 | NA | CASSLEGESGYTF | TGCGCCAGCAGCTTGGAGGGGGAGAGTGGCTACACCTTC
TRBJ2-3 | NA | TRBV10-3 | NA | CAISGRGGESTDTQYF | TGTGCCATCAGTGGACGGGGCGGGGAATCCACAGATACGCAGTATTTT
TRBJ1-4 | NA | TRBV9 | NA | CASSSYSGSRTNEKLFF | TGTGCCAGCAGCTCGTACTCGGGAAGTAGAACTAATGAAAAACTGTTTTTT
TRBJ1-1 | NA | TRBV10-3 | NA | CAISGLTNTEAFF | TGTGCCATCAGTGGACTGACGAACACTGAAGCTTTCTTT
TRBJ1-5 | few | TRBV30 | NA | CAWSPGGVDQPQHF | TGTGCCTGGAGTCCCGGAGGGGTGGATCAGCCCCAGCATTTT
TRBJ1-1 | NA | TRBV9 | TRBD1 | CASSPRDRLNTEAFF | TGTGCCAGCAGCCCCCGGGACAGATTGAACACTGAAGCTTTCTTT
TRBJ1-1 | few | TRBV11-1 | NA | CASSLNTEAFF | TGTGCCAGCAGCCTTAACACTGAAGCTTTCTTT
TRBJ2-2 | few | TRBV7-6 | TRBD2 | CASSSNSGAAAGELFF | TGTGCCAGCAGTTCCAATAGCGGGGCAGCGGCCGGGGAGCTGTTTTTT
TRBJ2-2 | NA | TRBV7-3 | NA | CASSLSAPGELFF | TGTGCCAGCAGCTTAAGCGCCCCCGGGGAGCTGTTTTTT
TRBJ1-1 | NA | TRBV2 | NA | CASKVVRGANTEAFF | TGTGCCAGCAAGGTTGTCAGGGGTGCGAACACTGAAGCTTTCTTT
TRBJ1-2 | NA | TRBV7-9 | NA | CASSLVSNYGYTF | TGTGCCAGCAGCTTAGTCAGTAACTATGGCTACACCTTC
TRBJ2-7 | few | TRBV27 | NA | CASSSLSYEQYF | TGTGCCAGCAGTTCCCTCAGCTACGAGCAGTACTTC
TRBJ2-2 | NA | TRBV4-1 | NA | CASTGNTGGLFF | TGCGCCAGCACGGGGAACACCGGGGGGCTGTTTTTT
TRBJ1-1 | few | TRBV12-5 | NA | CASGPGGVMAFF | TGTGCTAGTGGTCCTGGGGGGGTAATGGCTTTCTTT
TRBJ1-5 | NA | TRBV27 | NA | CASSGQLNQPQHF | TGTGCCAGCAGTGGACAGCTTAATCAGCCCCAGCATTTT
TRBJ2-3 | NA | TRBV7-9 | TRBD2 | CASSLSSGGSTDTQYF | TGTGCCAGCAGCCTCTCGAGCGGGGGGTCAACGGATACGCAGTATTTT
TRBJ1-1 | NA | TRBV11-2 | NA | CASSTQINMNTEAFF | TGTGCCAGCAGCACCCAGATAAATATGAACACTGAAGCTTTCTTT
TRBJ2-2 | once | TRBV7-9 | NA | CASSLARGGVGTGELFF | TGTGCCAGCAGCTTAGCGAGGGGCGGGGTCGGCACCGGGGAGCTGTTTTTT
TRBJ1-4 | NA | TRBV30 | TRBD1 | CAWSWDRLNEKLFF | TGTGCCTGGAGTTGGGACAGACTTAATGAAAAACTGTTTTTT
TRBJ2-3 | NA | TRBV2 | TRBD1 | CASMPGQDPRDTQYF | TGTGCCAGCATGCCGGGACAGGATCCCCGCGATACGCAGTATTTT
TRBJ2-3 | NA | TRBV7-9 | TRBD2 | CASSFSGGPQGQYF | TGTGCCAGCAGCTTTAGCGGGGGGCCCCAGGGGCAGTATTTT
TRBJ2-7 | few | TRBV7-9 | NA | CASSSRGAGYEQYF | TGTGCCAGCAGCTCTCGTGGGGCTGGCTACGAGCAGTACTTC
TRBJ1-2 | NA | TRBV2 | NA | CASSTNNYGYTF | TGTGCCAGCAGTACAAATAACTATGGCTACACCTTC
TRBJ2-1 | NA | TRBV2 | NA | CASSRLVAYNEQFF | TGTGCCAGCAGTAGACTAGTAGCCTACAATGAGCAGTTCTTC
TRBJ2-7 | few | TRBV19 | NA | CASSSARYEQYF | TGTGCCAGTAGTTCTGCCCGGTACGAGCAGTACTTC
TRBJ1-1 | NA | TRBV7-9 | TRBD1 | CSSSGQGAAEAFF | TGTTCCAGCAGCGGACAGGGGGCCGCTGAAGCTTTCTTT
TRBJ2-2 | NA | TRBV13 | NA | CASSFGTHELTGELFF | TGTGCCAGCAGCTTCGGGACACATGAACTCACCGGGGAGCTGTTTTTT
TRBJ1-3 | NA | TRBV13 | TRBD1 | CASSLGQGMGNTIYF | TGTGCCAGCAGCTTAGGACAGGGGATGGGAAACACCATATATTTT
TRBJ1-2 | NA | TRBV9 | NA | CASSVSPGLPQGGYGYTF | TGTGCCAGCAGCGTTTCCCCGGGGTTACCTCAAGGGGGCTATGGCTACACCTTC
TRBJ2-2 | few | TRBV7-9 | TRBD1 | CASRPGTVNTGELFF | TGTGCCAGCAGGCCCGGGACAGTGAACACCGGGGAGCTGTTTTTT
TRBJ2-2 | NA | TRBV7-9 | NA | CASSLRRAGAGELFF | TGTGCCAGCAGCTTAAGGCGGGCCGGGGCCGGGGAGCTGTTTTTT
TRBJ1-2 | NA | TRBV10-1 | NA | CASSGGQTDYGYTF | TGCGCCAGCAGTGGCGGACAGACCGACTATGGCTACACCTTC
TRBJ2-1 | NA | TRBV9 | TRBD1 | CASSDGTGVWNEQFF | TGTGCCAGCAGCGACGGGACAGGGGTATGGAATGAGCAGTTCTTC
TRBJ2-7 | NA | TRBV5-1 | NA | CASSETRARWYEQYF | TGCGCCAGCAGCGAAACGAGGGCAAGGTGGTACGAGCAGTACTTC
TRBJ2-5 | NA | TRBV11-3 | TRBD1 | CASSLGTGRPETQYF | TGTGCCAGCAGCTTAGGGACAGGTCGGCCAGAGACCCAGTACTTC
TRBJ2-7 | NA | TRBV14 | NA | CASSQEHLQGFGSYEQYF | TGTGCCAGCAGCCAAGAACACCTACAGGGATTCGGCTCCTACGAGCAGTACTTC